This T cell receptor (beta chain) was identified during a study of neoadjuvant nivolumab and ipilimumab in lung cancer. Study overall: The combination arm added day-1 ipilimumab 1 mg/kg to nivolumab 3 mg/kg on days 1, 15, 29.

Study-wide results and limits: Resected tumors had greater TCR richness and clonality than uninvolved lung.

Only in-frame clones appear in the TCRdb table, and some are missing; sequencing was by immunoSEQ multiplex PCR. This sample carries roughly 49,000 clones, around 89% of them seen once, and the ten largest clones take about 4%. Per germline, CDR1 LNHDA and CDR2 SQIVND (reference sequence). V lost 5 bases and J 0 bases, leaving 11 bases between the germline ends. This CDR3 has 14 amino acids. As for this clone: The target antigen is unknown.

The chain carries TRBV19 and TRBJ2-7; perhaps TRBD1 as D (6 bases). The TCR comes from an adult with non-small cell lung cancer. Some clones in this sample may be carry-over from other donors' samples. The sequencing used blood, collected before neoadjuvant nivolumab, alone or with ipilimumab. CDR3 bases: TGTGCCAGTAGTGGGATGACAGGCTCCTACGAGCAGTACTTC. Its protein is CASSGMTGSYEQYF.